This T cell receptor (beta chain) was sequenced for a study of blood T cell repertoires in COVID-19. Study as a whole: From T cells, B-cell-depleted T cells, or PBMCs came the material, which was cDNA or gDNA.

V lost 4 bases to trimming and J lost 7 bases; unmatched junction nucleotides: 3. CDR3 length: 13 residues. Germline CDR1 SQVTM, CDR2 ANQGSEA. This clone was seen a single time. The method was immunoSEQ multiplex PCR; TCRdb's version includes in-frame clones alone and lacks a portion of them. The sample consists of about 210,000 clones, about 91% of them appearing once. The clonotype originates from a young man with acute or convalescent COVID-19. The material sequenced was peripheral blood. This chain uses TRBV29-1 with TRBJ1-4; 10 bases agree with TRBD1. CDR3 DNA sequence: TGCAGCGTTGCGTGGACAGGGGGTGAAAAACTGTTTTTT. Its translation: CSVAWTGGEKLFF.